Shown below are 21 T cell receptor beta chains from a single sample sequenced in a study of early T cells in non-severe SARS-CoV-2 infection. TCRdb called the 5' RACE reads again in MiXCR, with one record for every CDR3 protein. The repertoire consists of tens of thousands of distinct CDR3 sequences, with under 8% occurring once and the leading ten covering 5.5% to 6%. The source was whole blood, collected at baseline. The receptors were sampled from an adult who was a healthcare worker with PCR-confirmed SARS-CoV-2 infection or an uninfected control (not recorded which).

This clonotype was observed a few times. The chain is built from TRBV29-1 and TRBJ2-3; D is perhaps TRBD1 (5 bases). The CDR3 totals 15 residues. V lost 6 bases and J 2 bases, leaving 18 bases between the germline ends. Looked up from germline, CDR1 is SQVTM and CDR2 is ANQGSEA. Here the CDR3 reads CSVMGRPMTTDTQYF. The CDR3 bases are TGCAGCGTAATGGGGCGACCAATGACCACAGATACGCAGTATTTT.

This clonotype was counted many times. This chain connects TRBV6-4 to TRBJ1-1; D is undetermined. The CDR3 consists of 16 residues. Germline values: CDR1 MRHNA, CDR2 SNTAGT. Trimming left V 3 bases short and J 1 base short, with 15 bases between. The CDR3 sequence: CASSEPTGRPNTEAFF. The CDR3 nucleotides are TGTGCCAGCAGTGAGCCCACGGGGAGACCGAACACTGAAGCTTTCTTT.

There are a few counts of this clonotype. The chain employs TRBV3-1 and TRBJ2-3; 7 bases match TRBD2. Germline trimming cut 0 bases from V and 1 base from J; bases unmatched to any gene: 10. From germline, CDR1 is LGHDT and CDR2 YNNKEL (reference sequence). The CDR3 spans 18 residues. CDR3 protein: CASSQERGGVVGTDTQYF. CDR3 coding DNA: TGTGCCAGCAGCCAAGAACGTGGGGGGGTCGTCGGCACAGATACGCAGTATTTT.

This clonotype showed up many times. This chain connects TRBV14 to TRBJ2-4; D unclear. The germline V and J ends were trimmed by 3 bases and 7 bases, with 10 bases remaining between them. Germline V CDR1 and CDR2: SGHDN, FVKESK. CDR3 length: 13 residues. CDR3 protein: CASSHFRNNIQYF. The CDR3 region has the DNA TGTGCCAGCAGCCATTTCAGAAATAACATTCAGTACTTC.

This clonotype was detected only a few times. The chain combines TRBV2 with TRBJ2-2, with TRBD2 matching over 7 bases. Germline V CDR1 and CDR2: SNHLY, FYNNEI. The CDR3 is made up of 14 amino acids. The V segment lost 8 bases and the J segment 7 bases; nucleotides outside the gene matches: 10. As DNA, the CDR3 is TGTGCCAGCGGGAGCCAGCGGGGTAGCGGGGAGCTGTTTTTT. Translated, it gives CASGSQRGSGELFF.

This chain connects TRBV28 to TRBJ2-7; D gene unclear. The CDR3 spans 14 residues. V was clipped by 9 bases and J by 5 bases, with 20 bases between them. Germline CDR1 MDHEN, CDR2 SYDVKM. The CDR3 coding sequence is TGTGCCAGTAGTAGAGTGAGTTGGCGAGACGAGCAGTACTTC. Protein sequence: CASSRVSWRDEQYF.

This chain uses TRBV27 with TRBJ2-1; 7 bases are a match to TRBD1. Per the germline V gene, CDR1 is MNHEY and CDR2 is SMNVEV (reference sequence). The CDR3 consists of 15 residues. Trimming at V came to 8 bases and at J to 2 bases, leaving 9 bases not matched to a gene. The CDR3 sequence is CASSYRQGPYNEQFF. As DNA, the CDR3 is TGTGCCAGCTCATACCGACAGGGTCCCTACAATGAGCAGTTCTTC.

This clonotype has ten or more counts. V is TRBV6-5 and J is TRBJ1-2, with 8 bases lining up with TRBD1. The CDR3 is made up of 19 amino acids. Looked up from germline, CDR1 is MNHEY and CDR2 is SVGAGI. V shed 2 bases, J shed 4 bases, and the junction held 18 bases outside the gene matches. The CDR3 nucleotides are TGTGCCAGCAGTTACGTTAGAAGGAAAGGACAGGGCGTAGGCTATGGCTACACCTTC. It translates to CASSYVRRKGQGVGYGYTF.

In its sample, this clonotype was seen a few times. J is TRBJ2-2 and V is TRBV4-2; 7 positions match TRBD2. The CDR3 contains 17 residues. The germline V gene encodes CDR1 LGHNA and CDR2 YNFKEQ. Trimming removed 4 bases from V and 1 base from J; junction bases left unmatched: 9. CDR3 region: CASSRVSGAENTGELFF. CDR3 bases: TGTGCCAGCAGCCGAGTCAGCGGGGCTGAGAACACCGGGGAGCTGTTTTTT.

Many counts were recorded for this clonotype. The chain couples TRBV24-1 to TRBJ2-7, with D possibly matching TRBD2 (5 bases). The CDR3 consists of 14 residues. Germline-derived CDR1 and CDR2 are KGHDR and SFDVKD. Deletions cut 3 bases from V and 3 bases from J, with 11 bases between. In DNA, the CDR3 is TGTGCCACCAGTGATGCGGGTCCCAACTACGAGCAGTACTTC. This sequence encodes CATSDAGPNYEQYF.

The sample holds a few counts of this clonotype. J is TRBJ2-7 and V is TRBV7-8, with TRBD2 matching 11 bases. The V and J ends lost 3 bases and 3 bases, in that order; junction bases with no gene match: 7. Germline loops: CDR1 SGHVS, CDR2 FQNEAQ. This CDR3 is built from 16 residues. The CDR3 sequence is CASSLTPGLADYEQYF. CDR3 DNA: TGTGCCAGCAGCTTGACTCCGGGACTAGCGGACTACGAGCAGTACTTC.

In nucleotides, the CDR3 is TGTGCCAGCAGGTCAGATGGGACAGGGGCTTCACCCCTCCACTTT. This codes for CASRSDGTGASPLHF. The chain carries TRBV25-1 and TRBJ1-6, with 10 bases fitting TRBD1. Germline V gene data show CDR1 as MGHDK and CDR2 as SYGVNS. This CDR3 comprises 15 residues. The ends lost 6 bases at V and 9 bases at J; junction bases unmatched: 8.

This clonotype occurred a few times. The chain carries TRBV6-5 and TRBJ2-7; 10 bases match TRBD2. V was clipped by 5 bases and J by 4 bases; unmatched bases: 5. From germline, CDR1 is MNHEY and CDR2 SVGAGI. The CDR3 has 14 amino acids. The CDR3 loop is CASSLSGGFYEQYF. CDR3 nucleotides: TGTGCCAGCAGTCTTAGCGGGGGGTTTTACGAGCAGTACTTC.

Ten or more counts support this clonotype. The V call is TRBV9, the J call TRBJ1-2; TRBD1 aligns across 7 bases. Germline loops: CDR1 SGDLS, CDR2 YYNGEE. V lost 0 bases, J lost 3 bases, and 14 bases stayed unmatched. The CDR3 spans 18 residues. CDR3: CASSVGLKNRGPHYGYTF. The CDR3 DNA reads TGTGCCAGCAGCGTAGGTTTGAAGAACAGGGGCCCTCACTATGGCTACACCTTC.

This clonotype was seen only a few times. The V call is TRBV28, the J call TRBJ2-7; 8 bases fit TRBD2. This CDR3 is 18 amino acids long. The J segment lost 0 bases and the V segment lost 4 bases, leaving 14 bases of the junction unmatched. CDR1 and CDR2 from the germline V gene are MDHEN and SYDVKM. Here the CDR3 DNA reads TGTGCCAGCAGTTCGCATATAATGCAGCGGGGGAACTCCTACGAGCAGTACTTC. This codes for CASSSHIMQRGNSYEQYF.

This clonotype was seen only a few times. This chain joins TRBV28 and TRBJ2-5, with D perhaps matching TRBD1 (5 bases). V lost 1 base to trimming and J lost 5 bases, with 14 bases between them. This CDR3 is 15 amino acids long. Germline values: CDR1 MDHEN, CDR2 SYDVKM. The DNA for the CDR3 is TGTGCCAGCAGTTTATTAAGTTTCAGGGCCGAGACCCAGTACTTC. This translates into CASSLLSFRAETQYF.

The chain links TRBV28 to TRBJ1-5, with 9 bases matching TRBD1. The V segment lost 4 bases and the J segment 1 base; nucleotides outside the gene matches: 11. The CDR3 has 18 residues. In germline, CDR1 is MDHEN, CDR2 SYDVKM. The CDR3 DNA sequence: TGTGCCAGCAGTTCCCTAGACAGGGGGAAACGCAGCAATCAGCCCCAGCATTTT. As protein: CASSSLDRGKRSNQPQHF. Variable domain in full (rest from reference TRBV28 and TRBJ1-5): DVKVTQSSRYLVKRTGEKVFLECVQDMDHENMFWYRQDPGLGLRLIYFSYDVKMKEKGDIPEGYSVSREKKERFSLILESASTNQTSMYLCASSSLDRGKRSNQPQHFGDGTRLSIL.

J is TRBJ1-5 and V is TRBV6-2 or TRBV6-3, with D maybe TRBD1 (6 bases). CDR1 is MNHEY, CDR2 SVGEGT, per germline. The CDR3 has 14 residues. V lost 5 bases and J lost 3, with 11 bases in between. The CDR3 sequence: CASSTGGNNQPQHF. The CDR3 nucleotides read TGTGCCAGCAGTACCGGGGGCAACAATCAGCCCCAGCATTTT.

CDR3 coding DNA: TGTGCCAGCACCGGGACAGGGGGCGATAACGATGAGCAGTTCTTC. It codes for CASTGTGGDNDEQFF. The chain has TRBV7-8 and TRBJ2-1; 12 nucleotides agree with TRBD1. Per the germline V gene, CDR1 is SGHVS and CDR2 is FQNEAQ. V lost 7 bases and J lost 8; bases outside the gene matches: 9. CDR3 length: 15 residues.

This clonotype was observed at least ten times. The chain has TRBV11-3 and TRBJ2-5; D remains ambiguous. Looked up from germline, CDR1 is SGHNT and CDR2 is YENEEA. The CDR3 is 13 amino acids. The V end lost 2 bases, the J end lost 2 bases, and 6 bases lay between the germline ends. As DNA, the CDR3 is TGTGCCAGCAGCTTATCTTCTCAAGAGACCCAGTACTTC. It translates to CASSLSSQETQYF.

This clonotype was seen more than once but under ten times. The V gene is TRBV20-1, the J gene TRBJ2-3; a weak D match, TRBD1 (6 bases). Between the trimmed V and J ends, which lost 1 base and 4 bases, there was a span of 12 bases. Germline V gene lookup returns CDR1 DFQATT and CDR2 SNEGSKA (reference sequence). This CDR3 is 14 amino acids long. CDR3 bases: TGCAGTGCTAGAGGTACAGGGTCGGCAGATACGCAGTATTTT. Amino acids: CSARGTGSADTQYF.